The 24 T cell receptor beta chains presented below share a single source sample, sequenced in a study of blood T cells in healthy people across ages. Sample-barcoded 5' priming and a J-beta primer mix drove a second PCR of 7 to 11 cycles. TCRdb reprocessed the 5' RACE reads with MiXCR, giving one entry per CDR3 protein. Among 1.5 million to 2 million distinct CDR3 sequences listed, 49% were seen once. Sequences were obtained from blood. The receptors stem from a woman aged 40 to 50 in good health.

The gene calls are TRBV6-2 or TRBV6-3 and TRBJ2-1; 11 bases match TRBD2. This CDR3 has 15 amino acids. The V gene end was trimmed by 10 bases and the J gene end by 2 bases; junction bases not matched to a gene: 7. Germline CDR1 reads MNHEY; CDR2 reads SVGEGT. CDR3 in DNA: TGTGCCATCATGACTAGCGGGGAGACCTACAATGAGCAGTTCTTC. It yields the protein CAIMTSGETYNEQFF.

This clonotype was recorded only once. V gene TRBV5-4 combines with J gene TRBJ2-3; D is possibly TRBD1 (6 bases). Trimming stripped 0 bases from V and 4 bases from J, with 21 bases between. Germline CDR1 is SGHNT and CDR2 is YYREEE (reference sequence). The CDR3 totals 18 residues. Here the CDR3 DNA reads TGTGCCAGCAGCTTGGCCGGCGGTGGGGGCATTGCTTCAGATACGCAGTATTTT. Its translation: CASSLAGGGGIASDTQYF.

The J gene is TRBJ1-1, the V gene TRBV20-1; the D gene is possibly TRBD1 (6 bases). CDR3 length equals 15 residues. CDR1 and CDR2 (germline): DFQATT, SNEGSKA (reference sequence). V was clipped by 2 bases and J by 4 bases, with 17 bases between them. CDR3 region: CSARPPPGAFTEAFF. The CDR3 DNA reads TGCAGTGCTAGACCGCCCCCGGGGGCGTTCACTGAAGCTTTCTTT.

The V and J genes are TRBV6-2 or TRBV6-3 and TRBJ2-7; 12 bases match TRBD2. The DNA matches TRBJ2-5 better at its end, which makes the J call doubtful. This CDR3 is 12 amino acids long. Germline lookup yields CDR1 MNHEY and CDR2 SVGEGT. As DNA, the CDR3 is TGTGCCATAGGACTAGCGGGGTCGACCCAGTACTTC. It translates to CAIGLAGSTQYF.

The sample holds one count of this clonotype. This chain links TRBV13 with TRBJ1-4; 8 bases align to TRBD1. Germline CDR1 reads PRHDT; CDR2 reads FYEKMQ (reference sequence). Trimming at V came to 5 bases and at J to 8 bases, leaving 10 bases not matched to a gene. The CDR3 sequence is 15 residues long. Here the CDR3 reads CASSPRTGRREKLFF. In DNA, the CDR3 is TGTGCCAGCAGCCCCCGGACAGGGCGGAGGGAAAAACTGTTTTTT.

The chain couples TRBV11-2 to TRBJ2-5; the D call may be TRBD1 or TRBD2 (6 bases each). V was pared by 5 bases and J by 2 bases, with 18 bases between. The germline CDR1 and CDR2 sequences are SGHAT and FQNNGV. There are 16 residues in the CDR3. CDR3 sequence reads: CASSQEGGWSQETQYF. The CDR3 DNA follows: TGTGCCAGCAGCCAGGAGGGGGGTTGGTCGCAAGAGACCCAGTACTTC.

CDR3 region: CSARVRKETQYF. The DNA of the CDR3 is TGCAGTGCTAGAGTGAGGAAAGAGACCCAGTACTTC. This rearrangement joins TRBV20-1 to TRBJ2-5; D not resolved. The CDR3 totals 12 residues. Germline assignment: CDR1 DFQATT and CDR2 SNEGSKA (reference sequence). The V end lost 1 base, the J end lost 3 bases, and 6 bases lay between the germline ends.

The V call is TRBV6-2 or TRBV6-3, the J call TRBJ2-5; 12 bases agree with TRBD1. V was pared by 6 bases and J by 4 bases, with 6 bases of the junction left unmatched. The CDR3 spans 15 residues. Per the germline V gene, CDR1 is MNHEY and CDR2 is SVGEGT. CDR3 protein: CASRPGQGAGETQYF. CDR3 bases: TGTGCCAGCAGACCGGGACAGGGGGCTGGAGAGACCCAGTACTTC.

The chain uses TRBV7-3 and TRBJ2-3, with 9 bases matching TRBD2. The V gene end was trimmed by 0 bases and the J gene end by 5 bases; junction bases not matched to a gene: 3. Germline lookup yields CDR1 SGHTA and CDR2 FQGTGA. This CDR3 comprises 15 residues. The DNA for the CDR3 is TGTGCCAGCAGCTTAACTATGACTAGCGGAGATACGCAGTATTTT. This gives the protein CASSLTMTSGDTQYF. Full variable domain (remainder filled in from reference TRBV7-3 and TRBJ2-3): GAGVSQTPSNKVTEKGKYVELRCDPISGHTALYWYRQSLGQGPEFLIYFQGTGAADDSGLPNDRFFAVRPEGSVSTLKIQRTERGDSAVYLCASSLTMTSGDTQYFGPGTRLTVL.

The genes are TRBV5-1 and TRBJ1-5, with 7 bases that match TRBD1. The ends lost 1 base at V and 3 bases at J; junction bases unmatched: 4. Per germline, CDR1 SGHRS and CDR2 YFSETQ. The CDR3 is 15 residues long. As DNA, the CDR3 is TGCGCCAGCAGCTTGTTGGGGACAGACAATCAGCCCCAGCATTTT. It is translated as CASSLLGTDNQPQHF.

The chain carries TRBV7-9 and TRBJ1-4; 9 bases match TRBD1. The CDR3 extends over 15 amino acids. The germline V gene encodes CDR1 SEHNR and CDR2 FQNEAQ (reference sequence). With 3 bases clipped from V and 6 bases from J, the junction kept 5 bases outside the gene matches. CDR3 DNA: TGTGCCAGCAGCTTTCCGGGACAGGGTTATGAAAAACTGTTTTTT. Translated: CASSFPGQGYEKLFF.

The chain joins TRBV29-1 to TRBJ2-7; D possibly corresponds to TRBD2 (5 bases). Germline-derived CDR1 and CDR2 are SQVTM and ANQGSEA. The CDR3 totals 12 residues. Deletions cut 6 bases from V and 7 bases from J, with 16 bases between. CDR3 region: CSVLGLTGEQYF. The CDR3 bases are TGCAGCGTACTAGGCCTTACGGGGGAGCAGTACTTC.

This clonotype appeared a few times. The chain carries TRBV4-3 and TRBJ1-2; no definite D call. CDR3 length: 17 residues. Trimming took 5 bases from V and 0 from J, leaving 19 bases between them. Germline CDR1 is LGHNA and CDR2 is YSLEER. In nucleotides, the CDR3 is TGCGCCAGCAGCGGCGGGTGGACCTCGGGTCCTAACTATGGCTACACCTTC. Residues: CASSGGWTSGPNYGYTF.

V is TRBV7-8 and J is TRBJ2-7; 10 nucleotides match TRBD2. Germline trimming cut 5 bases from V and 4 bases from J; bases unmatched to any gene: 11. Per germline, CDR1 SGHVS and CDR2 FQNEAQ. There are 16 residues in the CDR3. The CDR3 DNA follows: TGTGCCAGCAGCGAAATGACTCTAGCGGGGGTATACGAGCAGTACTTC. Translated, it gives CASSEMTLAGVYEQYF.

The rearrangement links TRBV3-1 to TRBJ1-5; D unresolved. Trimming cost V 0 bases and J 2 bases, with 5 bases left between them. This CDR3 region has 14 residues. Germline V CDR1 and CDR2: LGHDT, YNNKEL (reference sequence). The CDR3 region is CASSQERGNQPQHF. CDR3 in DNA: TGTGCCAGCAGCCAAGAGAGGGGCAATCAGCCCCAGCATTTT.

The chain combines TRBV25-1 with TRBJ2-3, with D unresolved. Germline V gene lookup returns CDR1 MGHDK and CDR2 SYGVNS. CDR3 length equals 10 residues. Deletions cut 7 bases from V and 3 bases from J, with 2 bases between. CDR3 bases: TGTGCCAGCAAGACAGATACGCAGTATTTT. Amino acids: CASKTDTQYF.

This clonotype came up a few times. This chain connects TRBV25-1 to TRBJ1-2, with TRBD1 as a possible D gene (5 bases). Trimming removed 6 bases at V and 5 bases at J, with 16 bases between. The CDR3 is made up of 14 amino acids. CDR1 is MGHDK and CDR2 is SYGVNS in the germline V gene. CDR3 bases: TGTGCCAGCAGAGGCTCCGGGGGTGGGTATGGCTACACCTTC. It specifies CASRGSGGGYGYTF.

The rearrangement uses TRBV20-1 and TRBJ2-5; D may be TRBD1 or TRBD2 (5 bases each). CDR1 and CDR2 from the germline V gene are DFQATT and SNEGSKA (reference sequence). V was cut by 7 bases and J by 5 bases, with 14 bases left in between. This CDR3 has 12 amino acids. CDR3 residues: CSGGKGEETQYF. DNA of the CDR3: TGCAGTGGGGGCAAGGGAGAGGAGACCCAGTACTTC.

Only a few counts were recorded for this clonotype. The chain joins TRBV18 to TRBJ1-1, with D unresolved. Germline V gene lookup returns CDR1 KGHSH and CDR2 LQKENI. The CDR3 spans 13 residues. The V gene lost 3 bases and the J gene lost 4 bases, with 9 bases spanning the gap. The CDR3 protein is CASSPGLSTEAFF. CDR3 DNA: TGTGCCAGCTCACCGGGTTTGAGCACTGAAGCTTTCTTT.

Note on this clonotype: One end of the junction fails to match germline, which may point to a read error. This rearrangement joins TRBV7-9 to TRBJ2-3; no reliable D call. Germline lookup yields CDR1 SEHNR and CDR2 FQNEAQ (reference sequence). The CDR3 sequence is 15 residues long. Here the CDR3 reads CASSLSASSTETQYF. DNA of the CDR3: TGTGCCAGCAGCTTATCAGCCAGCAGCACAGAGACGCAGTATTTT.

This clonotype was detected a few times. The chain is built from TRBV20-1 and TRBJ2-7; tentative D call: TRBD1 (6 bases). The V gene lost 3 bases and the J gene lost 1 base, with 13 bases spanning the gap. The CDR3 is 14 amino acids. The germline V gene has CDR1 DFQATT and CDR2 SNEGSKA (reference sequence). The DNA of the CDR3 is TGCAGTGCTAGGGGCATGGGACAATCCTACGAGCAGTACTTC. It specifies CSARGMGQSYEQYF.

The chain is built from TRBV20-1 and TRBJ2-3; the match to TRBD1 covers 8 bases. Losses at the gene ends were 6 bases for V and 1 base for J; bases not matched to a gene: 9. Germline lookup yields CDR1 DFQATT and CDR2 SNEGSKA (reference sequence). The CDR3 contains 15 residues. CDR3 bases: TGCAGTGCCGACGTAGGACAGGGCCGCACAGATACGCAGTATTTT. Encoded protein: CSADVGQGRTDTQYF.

This rearrangement joins TRBV7-9 to TRBJ2-7; 8 bases are a match to TRBD2. The V and J ends lost 6 bases and 5 bases, in that order; junction bases with no gene match: 12. Germline lookup yields CDR1 SEHNR and CDR2 FQNEAQ (reference sequence). The CDR3 length is 15 residues. The CDR3 spells CASSRDSGGRDEQYF. The DNA of the CDR3 is TGTGCCAGCAGTCGTGACAGCGGGGGTCGGGACGAGCAGTACTTC. The full variable domain, rest sourced from reference TRBV7-9 and TRBJ2-7, is DTGVSQNPRHKITKRGQNVTFRCDPISEHNRLYWYRQTLGQGPEFLTYFQNEAQLEKSRLLSDRFSAERPKGSFSTLEIQRTEQGDSAMYLCASSRDSGGRDEQYFGPGTRLTVT.

There are a few counts of this clonotype. The chain uses TRBV5-5 and TRBJ2-7, with 10 bases that match TRBD1. The assigned J gene may be wrong: the sequence end matches TRBJ2-5 better. The CDR3 has 15 amino acids. Germline V lookup: CDR1 SGHKS, CDR2 YYEKEE (reference sequence). For the CDR3, the DNA is TGTGCCAGCTCCCCCCAGGGACAGGGGACGAAGACCCAGTACTTC. Amino acid sequence: CASSPQGQGTKTQYF.